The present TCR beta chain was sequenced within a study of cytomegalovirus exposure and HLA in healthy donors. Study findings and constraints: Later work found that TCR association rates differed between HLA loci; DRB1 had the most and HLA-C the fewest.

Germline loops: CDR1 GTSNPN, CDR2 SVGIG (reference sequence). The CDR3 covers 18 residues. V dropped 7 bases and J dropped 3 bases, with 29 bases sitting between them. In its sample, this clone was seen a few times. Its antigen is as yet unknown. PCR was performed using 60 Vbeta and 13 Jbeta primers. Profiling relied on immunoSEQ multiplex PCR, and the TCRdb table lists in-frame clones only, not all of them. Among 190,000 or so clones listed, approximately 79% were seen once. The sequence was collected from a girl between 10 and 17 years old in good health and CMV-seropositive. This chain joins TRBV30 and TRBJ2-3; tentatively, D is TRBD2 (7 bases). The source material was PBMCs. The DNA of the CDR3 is TGTGCCTACTCCAACCTGCTCGCCCGGGGGGCGGGTACAGATACGCAGTATTTT. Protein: CAYSNLLARGAGTDTQYF.